This T cell receptor (beta chain) comes out of a study of CD8+CD57+ T cells in acquired aplastic anemia. Study results and limitations: Between patients and controls, roughly 29 CD8+ CDR3 sequences were found in common. Patients and healthy controls showed no significant CD8+ Simpson's diversity difference.

Ten or more counts support this clonotype. Its antigen is unknown. Genomic DNA constituted the template upon which TCR beta VDJ and CDR3 profiling was performed. A single record per CDR3 protein comes from TCRdb applying MiXCR to the reads. The sample has roughly 58,000 distinct CDR3 sequences; about 56% are singletons. The CDR3 contains 15 residues. The V gene end was trimmed by 4 bases and the J gene end by 2 bases; junction bases not matched to a gene: 8. The germline gives CDR1 SGHNT, CDR2 YYREEE (reference sequence). This sequence joins TRBV5-4 and TRBJ2-7; 8 bases are a match to TRBD1. Sequencing was carried out using sorted CD4+, CD8+, or CD8+CD57+ T cells (not recorded which) from PBMCs. This TCR came from a human donor in good health, serving as a control. The CDR3 sequence is CASSGTGYLTYEQYF. The CDR3 DNA reads as TGTGCCAGCAGCGGGACAGGATATCTCACCTACGAGCAGTACTTC.